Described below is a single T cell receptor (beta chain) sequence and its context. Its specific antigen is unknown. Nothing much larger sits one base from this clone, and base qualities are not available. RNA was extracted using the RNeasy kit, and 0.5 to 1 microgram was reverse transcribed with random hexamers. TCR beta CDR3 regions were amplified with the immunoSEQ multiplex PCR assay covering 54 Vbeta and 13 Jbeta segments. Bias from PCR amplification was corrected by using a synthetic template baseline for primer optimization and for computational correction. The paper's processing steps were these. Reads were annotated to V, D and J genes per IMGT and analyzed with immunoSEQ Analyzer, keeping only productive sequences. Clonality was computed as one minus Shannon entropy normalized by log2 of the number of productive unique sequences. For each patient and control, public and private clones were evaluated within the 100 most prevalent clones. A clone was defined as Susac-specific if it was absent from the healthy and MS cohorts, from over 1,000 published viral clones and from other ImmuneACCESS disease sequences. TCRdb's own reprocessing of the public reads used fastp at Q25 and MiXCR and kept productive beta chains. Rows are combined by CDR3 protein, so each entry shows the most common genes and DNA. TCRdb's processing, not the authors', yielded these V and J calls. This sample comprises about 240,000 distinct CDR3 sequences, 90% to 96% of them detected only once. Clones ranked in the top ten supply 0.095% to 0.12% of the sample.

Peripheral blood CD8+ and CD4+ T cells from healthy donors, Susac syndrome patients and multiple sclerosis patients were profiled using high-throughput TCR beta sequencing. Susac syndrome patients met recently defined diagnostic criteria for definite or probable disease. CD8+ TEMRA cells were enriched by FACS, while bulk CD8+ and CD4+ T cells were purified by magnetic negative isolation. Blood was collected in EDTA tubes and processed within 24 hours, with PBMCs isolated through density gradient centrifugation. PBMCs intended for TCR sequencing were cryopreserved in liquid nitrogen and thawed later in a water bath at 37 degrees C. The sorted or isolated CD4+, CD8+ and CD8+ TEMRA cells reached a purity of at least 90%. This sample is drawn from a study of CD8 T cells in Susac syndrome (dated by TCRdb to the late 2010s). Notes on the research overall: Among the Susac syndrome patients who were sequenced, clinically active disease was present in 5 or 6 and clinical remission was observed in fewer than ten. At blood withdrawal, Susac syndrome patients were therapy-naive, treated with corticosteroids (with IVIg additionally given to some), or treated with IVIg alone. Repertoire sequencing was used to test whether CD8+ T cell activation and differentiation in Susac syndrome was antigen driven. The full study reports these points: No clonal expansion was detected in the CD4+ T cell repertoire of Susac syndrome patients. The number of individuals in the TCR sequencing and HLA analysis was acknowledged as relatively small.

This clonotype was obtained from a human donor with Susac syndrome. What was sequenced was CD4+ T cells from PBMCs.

CDR3 reads: CATSRVLHNQPQHF. DNA sequence: TGTGCCACCAGCAGAGTATTGCACAATCAGCCCCAGCATTTT. The chain employs TRBV15 and TRBJ1-5, with the identity of the D gene unclear. CDR1 and CDR2 were assigned from the germline V gene (reference sequence) as LNHNV and YYDKDF. Measured from the cysteine to the phenylalanine, the CDR3 is 14 residues long. Just the 42-base CDR3 DNA is kept, in frame starting at base 1. Relative to germline, V is 1 base shorter and J is 3 bases shorter, with 7 bases between their ends.